These T cell receptor beta chains were read from a single sample in a study of identical twins. TCRdb re-derived calls from the 5' RACE reads in MiXCR, one entry per CDR3 protein. The sample lists 1.5 million to 2 million distinct CDR3 sequences; roughly a third were seen once. The material sequenced was cord blood. The receptors stem from a newborn girl in good health. CDR3s include the opening cysteine and the closing phenylalanine or tryptophan. A D gene is named only where the DNA matches it firmly. Expanded clones get a size class; other rows say once, few or many, or leave the size out.

>few|TRBD2|TRBJ2-3|TRBV20-1
TGCAGTGCTAGGTCCGGACTAGCGGTCCTAAGCACAGATACGCAGTATTTT
CSARSGLAVLSTDTQYF
>.|.|TRBJ2-3|TRBV4-2
TGTGCCAGCAGCCAACGCACTAGCTCAAGCACAGATACGCAGTATTTT
CASSQRTSSSTDTQYF
>many|.|TRBJ2-3|TRBV10-3
TGTGCCATCAGTCCGCACACAGATACGCAGTATTTT
CAISPHTDTQYF
>few|TRBD2|TRBJ2-1|TRBV2
TGTGCCAGCAGTGAAGTCCTAGCGGGGGGTCCCAATGAGCAGTTCTTC
CASSEVLAGGPNEQFF
>.|TRBD1|TRBJ1-2|TRBV6-1
TGTGCCAGCAGTGGACAGGGGATCGGCTATGGCTACACCTTC
CASSGQGIGYGYTF
>few|TRBD1|TRBJ2-3|TRBV5-1
TGCGCCAGCAGCTTGATGAGACAGGGGTCTGATACGCAGTATTTT
CASSLMRQGSDTQYF
>.|TRBD2|TRBJ2-6|TRBV11-1
TGTGCCAGCAGCTTTCTAGCGGACTCCGGGGCCAACGTCCTGACTTTC
CASSFLADSGANVLTF
>few|.|TRBJ2-4|TRBV20-1
TGCAGTGCTATCGACAGCCTAGCCAAAAACATTCAGTACTTC
CSAIDSLAKNIQYF
>.|TRBD2|TRBJ2-1|TRBV4-1
TGCGCCAGCAGCCAAGCGGTCCCCGGACTAGCGGGAATCAATGAGCAGTTCTTC
CASSQAVPGLAGINEQFF
>.|.|TRBJ2-5|TRBV29-1
TGCAGCGGCAAGAGGGCAGGGAAAGAGACCCAGTACTTC
CSGKRAGKETQYF
>.|.|TRBJ2-7|TRBV10-3
TGTGCCATCAGTGAGTCAGGGGGGGCGGGGTACGAGCAGTACTTC
CAISESGGAGYEQYF
>.|TRBD2|TRBJ2-3|TRBV20-1
TGCAGTGCTAGAGATTGGCGGGAGGCCGAGTCAGATACGCAGTATTTT
CSARDWREAESDTQYF
>many|TRBD1|TRBJ1-4|TRBV20-1
TGCAGTGCTAGGGGACAGGGCCGCGAAAAACTGTTTTTT
CSARGQGREKLFF
>few|.|TRBJ1-1|TRBV4-2
TGTGCCAGCAGCCAAGCACTCCTGGGGGGCACTGAAGCTTTCTTT
CASSQALLGGTEAFF
>.|TRBD1|TRBJ2-3|TRBV20-1
TGCAGTGCCTCCGAGACAGGGGTTTTCTCTAGCACAGATACGCAGTATTTT
CSASETGVFSSTDTQYF
>.|TRBD2|TRBJ2-1|TRBV4-1
TGCGCCAGCAGCCAAGTGACTAGCGTCAATGAGCAGTTCTTC
CASSQVTSVNEQFF
>.|.|TRBJ2-7|TRBV3-1
TGTGCCAGCAGCCGCCAGCCGGATCACTACGAGCAGTACTTC
CASSRQPDHYEQYF
>.|TRBD1|TRBJ2-1|TRBV10-3
TGTGCCATCACCTTGGGTGCAGGGGGCGCCTACAATGAGCGGTTCTTC
CAITLGAGGAYNERFF
>.|.|TRBJ1-1|TRBV7-8
TGTGCCAGCAGTCTAATAAAGGCTAACACTGAAGCTTTCTTT
CASSLIKANTEAFF
>.|.|TRBJ1-1|TRBV25-1
TGTGCCAGCAGAAACAGTGTTAACACTGAAGCTTTCTTT
CASRNSVNTEAFF
>.|TRBD2|TRBJ2-4|TRBV9
TGTGCCAGCAGCGTAACTAGCGGGAGCTGGAAGTACTTC
CASSVTSGSWKYF
>.|.|TRBJ1-5|TRBV4-2
TGTGCCAGCAGCCAAGAGGGCAGGGCGAATCAGCCCCAGCATTTT
CASSQEGRANQPQHF
>many|TRBD2|TRBJ2-3|TRBV5-1
TGCGCCAGCAGCTCTAGCGGGAGGACAGATACGCAGTATTTT
CASSSSGRTDTQYF
>.|TRBD2|TRBJ2-2|TRBV10-3
TGTGCCATCAGTGCGGGACTAGCGGACAACACCGGGGAGCTGTTTTTT
CAISAGLADNTGELFF
>.|.|TRBJ2-1|TRBV3-1
TGTGCCAGCAGCCAAGAAAGCTTCAAGGGGCAGTTCTTC
CASSQESFKGQFF
>.|TRBD2|TRBJ2-7|TRBV28
TGTGCCAGCAGCCGGACTAGCGGTGATGAGTACGAGCAGTACTTC
CASSRTSGDEYEQYF
>.|.|TRBJ1-4|TRBV5-1
TGCGCCAGCAGCTTGGCGGTGGGCCCGGGGAATGAAAAACTGTTTTTT
CASSLAVGPGNEKLFF
>.|TRBD1|TRBJ2-1|TRBV3-1
TGTGCCAGCAGCCGACAGGGGAGTGTCTCCTACAATGAGCAGTTCTTC
CASSRQGSVSYNEQFF
>few|.|TRBJ1-5|TRBV5-8
TGTGCCAGCAGCTCCAGCTCACGGCAGCCCCAGCATTTT
CASSSSSRQPQHF
>.|.|TRBJ2-3|TRBV20-1
TGCAGTGCTAAGACAGAATACACAGATATGCAGTATTTT
CSAKTEYTDMQYF
>.|TRBD1|TRBJ2-2|TRBV3-1
TGTGCCAGCAGCGACAGGGGTCTGAACACCGGGGAGCTGTTTTTT
CASSDRGLNTGELFF
>.|.|TRBJ1-6|TRBV28
TGTGCCAGCAGTTTCCCAGGAGATTCACCCCTCCACTTT
CASSFPGDSPLHF
>few|.|TRBJ1-4|TRBV7-9
TGTGCCAGCAGCTTAGCAGGGTCGAGGGAAAAACTGTTTTTT
CASSLAGSREKLFF
>many|.|TRBJ2-3|TRBV10-3
TGTGCCATCAGTGAGTCGGTAGGCGGTAACACAGATACGCAGTATTTT
CAISESVGGNTDTQYF
>.|TRBD2|TRBJ2-2|TRBV4-2
TGTGCCAGCAGCATAGATCAACGGGGGGGCCGTTTAACCGGGGAGCTGTTTTTT
CASSIDQRGGRLTGELFF
>many|TRBD1|TRBJ1-6|TRBV12-3/TRBV12-4
TGTGCCAGCAGGAGACAGGGGTTTCGTAATTCACCCCTCCACTTT
CASRRQGFRNSPLHF
>.|TRBD2|TRBJ2-2|TRBV29-1
TGCAGCGTTGAAGATCGCGGGGGGGGCACCGGGGAGCTGTTTTTT
CSVEDRGGGTGELFF
>.|.|TRBJ1-2|TRBV13
TGTGCCAGCACCCTAGGACAGACGGTCCCGCTATCTGGCTACACCTTC
CASTLGQTVPLSGYTF
>.|.|TRBJ2-7|TRBV5-1
TGCGCCAGCAGCTTTATAAGCGGCGGGACCTACGAGCAGTACTTC
CASSFISGGTYEQYF
>.|TRBD2|TRBJ2-5|TRBV7-2
TGTGCCAGCAGCTTAGAAGTGGGCGGGACTAGCGGGGGGGTCGACAATGAGCAGTACTTC
CASSLEVGGTSGGVDNEQYF
>few|TRBD1|TRBJ2-1|TRBV12-3/TRBV12-4
TGTGCCAGCAGTATGGGACAGGGGTTCTACAATGAGCAGTTCTTC
CASSMGQGFYNEQFF
>.|TRBD2|TRBJ2-7|TRBV6-5
TGTGCCAGCAGTTACTGGAGAAGCGGGACCCCCTACGAGCAGTACTTC
CASSYWRSGTPYEQYF
>.|TRBD2|TRBJ2-7|TRBV20-1
TGCAGTGTCGATATTCGGTCGACTAGCGGGACCTACGAGCAGTACTTC
CSVDIRSTSGTYEQYF
>few|.|TRBJ1-6|TRBV27
TGTGCCAGCAGTTTAGACCTAGACCCCTATAATTCACCCCTCCACTTT
CASSLDLDPYNSPLHF
>.|TRBD1|TRBJ1-1|TRBV7-9
TGTGCCAGCAGCTTAGCCCGACCAGGGGGAACTGAAGCTTTCTTT
CASSLARPGGTEAFF
>few|.|TRBJ2-3|TRBV20-1
TGCAGTGCTAGAGGGGCGGGAGATACGCAGTATTTT
CSARGAGDTQYF